The source of this T cell receptor (beta chain) is a study of a mutant IDH1 vaccine in newly diagnosed glioma (dated by TCRdb to about 2021). Turning to the overall study: Eight vaccinations were administered to patients in weeks 1, 3, 5, 7, 11, 15, 19 and 23, corresponding to visits V03 through V10. Peripheral blood was drawn at six visits: V03 (baseline), V05, V07, V10, V12 and V13. Of the 30 to 35 patients who were treated, approximately 60% were male and 37.5% were female, and the mean age was approximately 40 years. Vaccination started 4-6 weeks after radiotherapy alone, or was given together with temozolomide cycles in the groups whose treatment included chemotherapy. For exploratory analyses, about 25 treated patients had longitudinal TCRB deep sequencing done wherever samples were available. Prior to enrollment, standard therapy consisting of radiotherapy alone, temozolomide alone, or radiochemotherapy with temozolomide had been administered to patients, with the combination being received by most patients. What the research found in general, with its limitations: According to the authors, sample limitations meant that analyses of patient blood samples could not be reproduced. Pseudoprogression seemed to be unrelated to changes in the top peripheral T cell clonotypes found by TCRB sequencing. Immune responses induced by the vaccine were seen in around 93% of patients across multiple MHC alleles. Availability determined which PBMC samples were chosen for TCRB deep sequencing.

The sample's time point label, in plain terms: week 11, during vaccination. A 20-mer mutant IDH1 peptide at 300 micrograms in Montanide made up each vaccine dose, which was injected subcutaneously together with topical imiquimod. All donors had newly diagnosed IDH1-mutant astrocytomas of WHO grade 3 or 4 that showed loss of nuclear ATRX. The samples were drawn from NOA16, a multicentre, single-arm, open-label phase I trial in Germany that tested a mutant IDH1 peptide vaccine in humans for the first time. Genomic DNA for TCRB sequencing was extracted from EDTA blood using the DNeasy Blood and Tissue Kit. Libraries came from the immunoSEQ multiplex PCR assay. The hsTCRB Kit was used according to the manufacturer's protocol to amplify rearranged TCR beta chain sequences. An Illumina MiSeq was used to sequence the TCRB libraries. The authors' pipeline ran thus. The proprietary platform of the kit vendor was used for demultiplexing, trimming and gene mapping. TCRdb limited this immuneACCESS table to in-frame rearrangements with V and J called. A share of clones is missing; checked studies link under half to unresolved V genes, and the rest is unexplained. V and J calls and clone size follow that table, whereas D and trimming were derived from the DNA. Counted in this sample were 25,000 to 35,000 clones; around 91% of them appeared once. The top ten constitute around 20% of the sample.

Note on this clone: Which antigen it targets is not known. The sample holds no much larger clone one base away, and base qualities are not on file.

The sequence was obtained from a man aged 18 to 30 with glioma. Source: PBMCs, taken from a glioma patient whose treatment included an IDH1 peptide vaccine.

The DNA sequence reads TGTGCCAGCAGCCTCGGCCCCTTAGGACGGAAGGATACGCAGTATTTT. Its protein is CASSLGPLGRKDTQYF. Here the chain combines TRBV5-6 and TRBJ2-3; the D gene lacks a confident call. The germline V gene encodes CDR1 SGHDT and CDR2 YYEEEE. The cysteine opens and the phenylalanine closes a CDR3 of 16 amino acids. Here the CDR3 DNA is all that survives: 48 bases in frame from base 1. V was cut back by 4 bases and J by 6 bases, leaving a gap of 21 bases between them. The CDR3, completed at both ends by the reference TRBV5-6 and TRBJ2-3 genes, gives the full variable domain DAGVTQSPTHLIKTRGQQVTLRCSPKSGHDTVSWYQQALGQGPQFIFQYYEEEERQRGNFPDRFSGHQFPNYSSELNVNALLLGDSALYLCASSLGPLGRKDTQYFGPGTRLTVL.